This T cell receptor beta chain originates from a study of radiotherapy plus CTLA-4 blockade in lung cancer (dated by TCRdb to the late 2010s). In terms of the full investigation: Among the enrolled patients, about 19% had an objective response, and about 29% reached disease control.

What the study reported, not specific to this receptor: Early dynamic changes in blood T cell clones, together with increased serum interferon-beta after radiation, were reported as the strongest predictors of response. TCR clones derived from tumors expanded in peripheral blood after treatment with radiotherapy and ipilimumab.

In this study, focal radiation therapy paired with CTLA-4 blockade (ipilimumab) was tested in patients who had chemo-refractory metastatic non-small-cell lung cancer. Trimming at the junction amounts to 2 bases on V and 3 bases on J, and the germline ends lie 15 bases apart. The CDR3 measures 16 amino acids from cysteine to phenylalanine. Solely the CDR3 DNA is kept, with 48 bases framed from the first base. Reading the germline V gene gives CDR1 MNHNS and CDR2 SASEGT. A single count supports this clone. The antigen it binds to is not known. The input lacks base qualities; no much larger clone sits a single base away. Library preparation was by the immunoSEQ multiplex PCR assay. The table was pulled from immuneACCESS by TCRdb, which kept in-frame rearrangements only. Such tables lose some clones; where checked, under half of the loss comes from unresolved V genes, and the rest has no known cause. Counted in this sample were 75,000 to 95,000 clones; approximately 82% of them appeared once. The ten largest account for about 26% of the sample.

The rearranged chain carries TRBV6-1 and TRBJ2-3; no D gene can be assigned with confidence. This TCR derives from a human donor with non-small cell lung cancer that progressed on radiotherapy plus ipilimumab. The material sequenced was peripheral blood, taken from a patient treated with radiotherapy plus ipilimumab. The DNA reads as follows: TGTGCCAGCAGTGAACTCGGCGGCCCCGGGACAGATACGCAGTATTTT. It translates as CASSELGGPGTDTQYF.